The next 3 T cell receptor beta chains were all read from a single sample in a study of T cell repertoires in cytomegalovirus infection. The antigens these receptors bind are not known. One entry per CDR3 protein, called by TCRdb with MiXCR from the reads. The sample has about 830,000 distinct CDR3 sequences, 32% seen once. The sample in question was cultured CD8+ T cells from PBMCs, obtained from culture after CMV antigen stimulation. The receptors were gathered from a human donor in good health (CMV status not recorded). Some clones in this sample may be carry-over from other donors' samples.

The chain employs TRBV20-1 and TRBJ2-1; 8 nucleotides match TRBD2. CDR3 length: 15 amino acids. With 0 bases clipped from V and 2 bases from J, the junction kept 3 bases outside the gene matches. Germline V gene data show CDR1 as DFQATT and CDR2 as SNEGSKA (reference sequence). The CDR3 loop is CSARDREGTYNEQFF. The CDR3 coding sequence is TGCAGTGCTAGAGACCGGGAGGGGACCTACAATGAGCAGTTCTTC.

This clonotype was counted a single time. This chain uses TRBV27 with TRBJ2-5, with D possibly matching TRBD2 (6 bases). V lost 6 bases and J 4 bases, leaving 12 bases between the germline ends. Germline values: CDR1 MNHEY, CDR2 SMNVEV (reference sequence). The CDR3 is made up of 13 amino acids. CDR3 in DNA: TGTGCCAGCAGCACCTGGCGGGGAGAGACCCAGTACTTC. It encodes CASSTWRGETQYF.

In nucleotides, the CDR3 is TGTGCCAGCACCCTGGGAAGCCCTCTTGGTGGCTACACCTTC. Translation gives CASTLGSPLGGYTF. V is TRBV12-3 or TRBV12-4 and J is TRBJ1-2, with unresolved D. V was cut by 7 bases and J by 7 bases, with 19 bases left in between. The CDR3 loop spans 14 amino acids.